This T cell receptor beta chain was identified in a study of T cells in Graves' hyperthyroidism and ophthalmopathy. Study-wide findings and caveats: Peripheral blood also featured most of the thyroid clonotypes expanded above 0.001.

V was pared by 6 bases and J by 3 bases, with 3 bases of the junction left unmatched. This CDR3 is 13 amino acids long. RNA transcripts gave rise to amplified TCR beta CDR3 regions. With the HTBI primer set, the TCR CDR3 went through a first round of RT-PCR. Using its own MiXCR run on the multiplex PCR reads, TCRdb lists one record per CDR3 protein. Of about 270,000 distinct CDR3 sequences in the sample, approximately 20% are singletons; the top ten hold about 60%. This clonotype came up many times. Its antigen remains unidentified. This receptor was obtained from a man under 40 with Graves' ophthalmopathy. The chain recombines TRBV12-3 or TRBV12-4 with TRBJ2-5; 8 bases align to TRBD2. The sequenced material came from blood. The DNA of the CDR3 is TGTGCCAGCAGCCCGACTAGCGAAGAGACCCAGTACTTC. It translates to CASSPTSEETQYF.